The 21 T cell receptor beta chains below were found in one sample sequenced in a study of blood T cell repertoires in COVID-19 (dated by TCRdb to the early 2020s). The method behind the library was the immunoSEQ multiplex PCR assay. In its TCRdb copy, this immuneACCESS table keeps in-frame sequences only and misses some clones. Where compared with another copy, unresolved V genes explain less than half of these, and the others have no known cause. Across this sample there are over 140,000 clones, with around 82% seen only once. The ten largest clones take up around 4% of the sample. Sequencing was performed on peripheral blood. The receptor set was obtained from a woman aged 55-70 years with acute or convalescent COVID-19.

This clone was recorded a few times. The genes are TRBV2 and TRBJ1-1, with D possibly being TRBD1 (5 bases). This CDR3 spans 14 amino acids. Germline V gene lookup returns CDR1 SNHLY and CDR2 FYNNEI. The V end lost 3 bases, the J end lost 4 bases, and 12 bases lay between the germline ends. The CDR3 spells CASSDRGRVTEAFF. CDR3 in DNA: TGTGCCAGCAGTGATCGGGGGAGGGTCACTGAAGCTTTCTTT.

The chain joins TRBV19 to TRBJ1-2; a possible D gene is TRBD1 (5 bases). This CDR3 has 13 amino acids. CDR1 and CDR2 (germline): LNHDA, SQIVND (reference sequence). Trimming left V 7 bases short and J 7 bases short, with 16 bases between. CDR3 coding DNA: TGTGCCAGTAACCAACCTCCGGGGGGTGGCTACACCTTC. Translating it yields CASNQPPGGGYTF.

This clone was observed a handful of times. The chain uses TRBV19 and TRBJ1-1, with 9 bases aligning to TRBD1. The germline gives CDR1 LNHDA, CDR2 SQIVND (reference sequence). This CDR3 is 13 amino acids long. V trimming: 4 bases; J trimming: 7 bases; junction bases outside the gene matches: 4. CDR3 in amino acids: CASSTTGGLEAFF. CDR3 in DNA: TGTGCCAGTAGTACCACAGGGGGCCTTGAAGCTTTCTTT.

The V gene is TRBV5-1, the J gene TRBJ2-1; 7 bases agree with TRBD2. The V gene end was trimmed by 0 bases and the J gene end by 5 bases; junction bases not matched to a gene: 8. The CDR3 contains 16 residues. The germline CDR1 and CDR2 sequences are SGHRS and YFSETQ. The CDR3 is CASSLDGGVYDNEQFF. CDR3 DNA: TGCGCCAGCAGCTTGGATGGGGGGGTGTACGACAATGAGCAGTTCTTC.

The chain couples TRBV7-9 to TRBJ2-7; TRBD2 matches 7 bases. CDR3 size: 15 residues. V shed 2 bases, J shed 5 bases, and the junction held 9 bases outside the gene matches. Germline lookup yields CDR1 SEHNR and CDR2 FQNEAQ (reference sequence). The CDR3 spells CASSLPSGKGDEQYF. The CDR3 DNA reads as TGTGCCAGCAGCTTACCCAGCGGGAAAGGGGACGAGCAGTACTTC.

This clone was counted only a few times. V gene TRBV9 combines with J gene TRBJ1-1, with D perhaps matching TRBD1 (6 bases). Trimming removed 3 bases from V and 4 bases from J, with 13 bases in between. This CDR3 comprises 14 residues. Looked up from germline, CDR1 is SGDLS and CDR2 is YYNGEE. As DNA, the CDR3 is TGTGCCAGCAGCGGCCCGGGGGGCGGCACTGAAGCTTTCTTT. It specifies CASSGPGGGTEAFF.

This clone was counted once. The chain employs TRBV28 and TRBJ2-2; the match to TRBD1 covers 7 bases. With 6 bases clipped from V and 5 bases from J, the junction kept 9 bases outside the gene matches. CDR3 size: 15 residues. Germline CDR1 is MDHEN and CDR2 is SYDVKM. CDR3 DNA sequence: TGTGCCAGCAGCCGCGACAGGGTAATGACCGGGGAGCTGTTTTTT. This gives the protein CASSRDRVMTGELFF. Full variable domain (rest looked up from reference TRBV28 and TRBJ2-2): DVKVTQSSRYLVKRTGEKVFLECVQDMDHENMFWYRQDPGLGLRLIYFSYDVKMKEKGDIPEGYSVSREKKERFSLILESASTNQTSMYLCASSRDRVMTGELFFGEGSRLTVL.

This chain uses TRBV10-3 with TRBJ1-3; no clear D. V dropped 2 bases and J dropped 0 bases, with 5 bases sitting between them. The V gene's germline CDR1 is ENHRY and CDR2 SYGVKD. The CDR3 contains 14 residues. CDR3 bases: TGTGCCATCAGTGAGGGAGGCTCTGGAAACACCATATATTTT. It encodes CAISEGGSGNTIYF.

This rearrangement joins TRBV6-6 to TRBJ2-7, with 9 bases fitting TRBD1. CDR1 is MNHNY, CDR2 SVGAGI, per germline (reference sequence). V dropped 2 bases and J dropped 2; count of bases not matched to a gene: 7. The CDR3 spans 16 residues. The CDR3 bases are TGTGCCAGCAGTTACCTCGAGACAGGGGGTGCCTACGAGCAGTACTTC. Protein sequence: CASSYLETGGAYEQYF.

The chain joins TRBV9 to TRBJ1-5; 7 nucleotides align to TRBD1. Unmatched junction bases numbered 10, after V lost 0 bases and J lost 7 bases. The CDR3 has 16 residues. Looked up from germline, CDR1 is SGDLS and CDR2 is YYNGEE. DNA for the CDR3: TGTGCCAGCAGCGTAGGAGGAGCCCAGGGGGTGCAGCCCCAGCATTTT. Encoded protein: CASSVGGAQGVQPQHF.

The chain couples TRBV7-2 to TRBJ2-7; D may be TRBD1 (6 bases). The CDR3 has 15 residues. Germline CDR1 and CDR2: SGHTA and FQGNSA. Trimming took 5 bases from V and 5 from J, leaving 19 bases between them. This chain's CDR3 is CASSKGQTLLDEQYF. Written as DNA, the CDR3 is TGTGCCAGCAGCAAAGGACAGACACTTTTAGACGAGCAGTACTTC. Drawing the rest from reference TRBV7-2 and TRBJ2-7, the complete variable domain is GAGVSQSPSNKVTEKGKDVELRCDPISGHTALYWYRQSLGQGLEFLIYFQGNSAPDKSGLPSDRFSAERTGGSVSTLTIQRTQQEDSAVYLCASSKGQTLLDEQYFGPGTRLTVT.

The rearrangement links TRBV14 to TRBJ2-7; D possibly corresponds to TRBD2 (6 bases). The CDR3 contains 14 residues. V was clipped by 3 bases and J by 1 base, with 10 bases between them. Germline V gene lookup returns CDR1 SGHDN and CDR2 FVKESK. This chain's CDR3 is CASSHGTGSYEQYF. In DNA, the CDR3 is TGTGCCAGCAGCCACGGGACTGGATCCTACGAGCAGTACTTC. The variable domain in full, with the rest retrieved from reference TRBV14 and TRBJ2-7, is EAGVTQFPSHSVIEKGQTVTLRCDPISGHDNLYWYRRVMGKEIKFLLHFVKESKQDESGMPNNRFLAERTGGTYSTLKVQPAELEDSGVYFCASSHGTGSYEQYFGPGTRLTVT.

The chain has TRBV28 and TRBJ2-2, with D possibly matching TRBD2 (5 bases). The CDR3 is made up of 16 amino acids. The germline V gene has CDR1 MDHEN and CDR2 SYDVKM. Trimming removed 5 bases from V and 5 bases from J, with 18 bases in between. The CDR3 coding sequence is TGTGCCAGCAGTCTCAAAGAGGGAATTCTTACCGGGGAGCTGTTTTTT. Amino acids: CASSLKEGILTGELFF.

The rearrangement links TRBV6-5 to TRBJ1-2, with D perhaps matching TRBD1 (6 bases). Germline CDR1 is MNHEY and CDR2 is SVGAGI. The CDR3 is 13 residues long. V shed 7 bases and J shed 4 bases, with 13 bases lying between them. For the CDR3, the DNA is TGTGCCAGCACTACGGTGGGGGCCTATGGCTACACCTTC. It specifies CASTTVGAYGYTF.

This clone was seen just once. This chain links TRBV30 with TRBJ2-5; 7 bases match TRBD2. With 3 bases clipped from V and 5 bases from J, the junction kept 6 bases outside the gene matches. From germline, CDR1 is GTSNPN and CDR2 SVGIG (reference sequence). The CDR3 sequence is 13 residues long. The CDR3 DNA follows: TGTGCCTGGAGGTCGGGGGGATTTGAGACCCAGTACTTC. Residues: CAWRSGGFETQYF.

The table lists this clone with a few counts. The chain has TRBV5-1 and TRBJ2-1, with a possible D match to TRBD2 (6 bases). The CDR3 has 16 residues. The germline V and J ends were trimmed by 4 bases and 9 bases, with 23 bases remaining between them. Germline V gene sequence: CDR1 SGHRS, CDR2 YFSETQ. This CDR3 is CASSLSAQEGRGEQFF. As DNA, the CDR3 is TGCGCCAGCAGCCTGAGTGCCCAGGAGGGCCGGGGTGAGCAGTTCTTC. Full variable domain (outside the CDR3, taken from reference TRBV5-1 and TRBJ2-1): KAGVTQTPRYLIKTRGQQVTLSCSPISGHRSVSWYQQTPGQGLQFLFEYFSETQRNKGNFPGRFSGRQFSNSRSEMNVSTLELGDSALYLCASSLSAQEGRGEQFFGPGTRLTVL.

V and J are TRBV4-1 and TRBJ2-1, with 8 bases identical to TRBD2. The V gene end was trimmed by 3 bases and the J gene end by 0 bases; junction bases not matched to a gene: 7. This CDR3 is built from 17 residues. The germline V gene encodes CDR1 MGHRA and CDR2 YSYEKL. CDR3 loop: CASSHKREGISYNEQFF. CDR3 DNA: TGCGCCAGCAGCCATAAACGGGAGGGGATCTCCTACAATGAGCAGTTCTTC.

The V call is TRBV9, the J call TRBJ2-7, with D unresolved. V was trimmed by 3 bases and J by 6 bases, leaving 13 bases between them. This CDR3 spans 13 amino acids. The germline V gene has CDR1 SGDLS and CDR2 YYNGEE. CDR3 bases: TGTGCCAGCAGCGGAACCCCTAGTGGCGAGCAGTACTTC. The encoded protein is CASSGTPSGEQYF. Full variable domain (rest looked up from reference TRBV9 and TRBJ2-7): DSGVTQTPKHLITATGQRVTLRCSPRSGDLSVYWYQQSLDQGLQFLIQYYNGEERAKGNILERFSAQQFPDLHSELNLSSLELGDSALYFCASSGTPSGEQYFGPGTRLTVT.

The chain joins TRBV2 to TRBJ1-2; D is undetermined. Looked up from germline, CDR1 is SNHLY and CDR2 is FYNNEI. V lost 4 bases, J lost 8 bases, and 14 bases lay in between. The CDR3 consists of 13 residues. CDR3 nucleotide sequence: TGTGCCAGCAGTGTGCTTCGGGGAGAGGGCTACACCTTC. Its protein product is CASSVLRGEGYTF.

This clone is a singleton in its sample. The chain recombines TRBV3-1 (or the pseudogene TRBV3-2) with TRBJ1-2; the D gene is possibly TRBD1 (6 bases). Germline V gene sequence: CDR1 LGHDT, CDR2 YNNKEL (reference sequence). This CDR3 is 16 amino acids long. Trimming left V 3 bases short and J 5 bases short, with 19 bases between. CDR3 nucleotides: TGTGCCAGCAGCCATATATCCAAACAGGGATGGTATGGCTACACCTTC. It specifies CASSHISKQGWYGYTF.

The gene calls are TRBV6-2 or TRBV6-3 and TRBJ1-5, with 7 bases matching TRBD1. Trimming cost V 0 bases and J 0 bases; bases outside gene matches: 8. Germline CDR1 reads MNHEY; CDR2 reads SVGEGT. The CDR3 has 18 amino acids. CDR3 nucleotide sequence: TGTGCCAGCAGTTACTCGAATGGAGGGGGCTTTAGCAATCAGCCCCAGCATTTT. Translated: CASSYSNGGGFSNQPQHF.